Listed below are T cell receptor beta chains from one sample, sequenced in a study of a mutant IDH1 vaccine in newly diagnosed glioma. Their target antigens are unknown. Some clones are missing from TCRdb's copy, which holds only in-frame ones; the method was immunoSEQ multiplex PCR. The data contain tens of thousands of clones, 80% of them singletons. The sample here was PBMCs, taken from a glioma patient whose treatment included an IDH1 peptide vaccine. These receptor sequences come from a man aged 45 to 65 with glioma. Each CDR3 is given with its conserved first and last residue. The D gene is left open where the match is weak. Size is omitted from some rows. Given values are once, few, many or a class for expanded clones.

>TRBJ2-5|TRBV7-3|.|.
CASSLRGGGETQYF
TGTGCCAGCAGCTTAAGGGGCGGCGGGGAGACCCAGTACTTC
>TRBJ2-2|TRBV2|.|.
CASLGLAPGELFF
TGTGCCAGTCTCGGTCTCGCCCCCGGGGAGCTGTTTTTT
>TRBJ2-2|TRBV7-2|few|.
CASSSGLTGELFF
TGTGCCAGCAGCTCTGGACTTACCGGGGAGCTGTTTTTT
>TRBJ1-2|TRBV2|once|.
CASRGGGYGYTF
TGTGCCAGCAGAGGGGGGGGGTATGGCTACACCTTC
>TRBJ2-5|TRBV19|few|.
CASSMGRGPQQETQYF
TGTGCCAGTAGTATGGGTAGGGGACCCCAACAAGAGACCCAGTACTTC
>TRBJ1-5|TRBV7-2|.|.
CASSLVQGGNQPQHF
TGTGCCAGCAGCTTAGTACAGGGCGGGAATCAGCCCCAGCATTTT
>TRBJ1-2|TRBV19|.|.
CASSTERQYGYTF
TGTGCCAGTTCTACCGAGAGGCAGTATGGCTACACCTTC
>TRBJ1-1|TRBV20-1|.|.
CSASTEAFF
TGCAGTGCCAGCACTGAAGCTTTCTTT
>TRBJ1-5|TRBV5-5|.|.
CASSLDGSNQPQHF
TGTGCCAGCAGCTTGGATGGTAGCAATCAGCCCCAGCATTTT
>TRBJ1-3|TRBV7-2|.|.
CASSLTTVSGNTIYF
TGTGCCAGCAGCTTGACGACAGTCTCTGGAAACACCATATATTTT
>TRBJ1-2|TRBV19|.|TRBD1
CASTVDRGEDGYTF
TGTGCCAGTACTGTGGACAGGGGAGAGGATGGCTACACCTTC
>TRBJ1-2|TRBV5-4|.|TRBD1
CASSSSGTGSYGYTF
TGTGCCAGCAGCTCGTCCGGGACAGGGTCATACGGCTACACCTTC
>TRBJ1-4|TRBV6-5|.|.
CASKDSPNEKLFF
TGTGCCAGCAAGGACAGCCCCAATGAAAAACTGTTTTTT
>TRBJ1-2|TRBV7-2|.|.
CASSQGHLGGYTF
TGTGCCAGCAGCCAGGGACACCTTGGGGGCTACACCTTC
>TRBJ2-3|TRBV5-6|once|.
CASSLLTKTDTQYF
TGTGCCAGCAGCTTGCTCACAAAGACAGATACGCAGTATTTT
>TRBJ2-5|TRBV5-6|.|.
CASSLLLVRETQYF
TGTGCCAGCAGCTTACTCTTGGTGCGGGAGACCCAGTACTTC
>TRBJ2-7|TRBV7-8|.|.
CASSLTQMFSYEQYF
TGTGCCAGCAGCTTGACTCAGATGTTCTCCTACGAGCAGTACTTC
>TRBJ2-7|TRBV7-2|.|.
CASSFRVGEQYF
TGTGCCAGCAGCTTTAGAGTAGGCGAGCAGTACTTC
>TRBJ2-6|TRBV28|.|.
CAISTGANVLTF
TGTGCCATCTCGACTGGGGCCAACGTCCTGACTTTC
>TRBJ1-5|TRBV6-1|.|.
CASSEPWTDLRPQHF
TGTGCCAGCAGTGAACCGTGGACAGACCTACGGCCCCAGCATTTT
>TRBJ2-3|TRBV2|.|.
CASSEALGQRADTQYF
TGTGCCAGCAGTGAAGCGCTAGGACAGCGGGCAGATACGCAGTATTTT
>TRBJ1-1|TRBV5-5|once|.
CASSYGLNTEAFF
TGTGCCAGCAGCTACGGACTGAACACTGAAGCTTTCTTT